Shown below are 32 T cell receptor beta chains from a single sample sequenced in a study of cytomegalovirus exposure and HLA in healthy donors. In the PCR, 60 Vbeta and 13 Jbeta primers were used. Some clones are missing from TCRdb's copy, which holds only in-frame ones; the method was immunoSEQ multiplex PCR. This table has tens of thousands of clones, around 67% appearing once. The sequencing input was PBMCs. The source is a woman aged 45 to 65 in good health and CMV-seropositive.

The V and J genes are TRBV5-1 and TRBJ2-5; no clear D. This CDR3 region has 14 residues. The germline V gene encodes CDR1 SGHRS and CDR2 YFSETQ. Trimming took 2 bases from V and 5 from J, leaving 13 bases between them. The CDR3: CASSFSINGETQYF. DNA for the CDR3: TGCGCCAGCAGCTTTTCCATTAACGGGGAGACCCAGTACTTC.

This chain connects TRBV11-2 to TRBJ1-3; D unclear. Per the germline V gene, CDR1 is SGHAT and CDR2 is FQNNGV. With 0 bases removed from V and 7 bases from J, the gap between germline ends came to 13 bases. This CDR3 spans 15 amino acids. CDR3 amino acids: CASSLEVQEWNTIYF. The CDR3 region has the DNA TGTGCCAGCAGCTTAGAGGTGCAGGAATGGAACACCATATATTTT.

The CDR3 spells CAISELLAGVSEANTGELFF. The DNA for the CDR3 is TGTGCCATCAGTGAGCTACTAGCGGGGGTGTCTGAGGCGAACACCGGGGAGCTGTTTTTT. The chain combines TRBV10-3 with TRBJ2-2, with 11 bases lining up with TRBD2. Germline trimming cut 2 bases from V and 0 bases from J; bases unmatched to any gene: 11. CDR3 length equals 20 residues. Germline V gene sequence: CDR1 ENHRY, CDR2 SYGVKD.

The gene calls are TRBV6-5 and TRBJ2-7; D is perhaps TRBD2 (5 bases). CDR1 is MNHEY and CDR2 is SVGAGI in the germline V gene. Trimming cost V 6 bases and J 2 bases, with 17 bases left between them. This CDR3 has 15 residues. The CDR3 region has the DNA TGTGCCAGCAGCCCCGGACTCTTCACCGCCTACGAGCAGTACTTC. This gives the protein CASSPGLFTAYEQYF.

This chain connects TRBV18 to TRBJ2-3; tentatively, D is TRBD2 (5 bases). Germline loops: CDR1 KGHSH, CDR2 LQKENI. The CDR3 totals 13 residues. The ends were cut back, 2 bases at V and 5 bases at J, with 8 bases in the middle. CDR3 nucleotide sequence: TGTGCCAGCTCACCAAGAGAGGGAGATACGCAGTATTTT. Its protein is CASSPREGDTQYF.

About this clone: This probably arose from a read error, given a far larger clone one base away. The genes are TRBV4-2 and TRBJ1-3; 7 nucleotides line up with TRBD1. The germline V gene has CDR1 LGHNA and CDR2 YNFKEQ. The CDR3 totals 15 residues. In DNA form, the CDR3 reads TGTGCCAGCAGCGTGACAGGGTACTCTGGAAACCCCATATATTTT. This translates into CASSVTGYSGNPIYF.

This chain connects TRBV11-3 to TRBJ2-3; weak D call: TRBD1 (6 bases). V lost 5 bases and J lost 1, with 13 bases in between. Per germline, CDR1 SGHNT and CDR2 YENEEA. The length of the CDR3 is 15 residues. The CDR3 DNA is TGTGCCAGCAGCCAAGGCTCAGGGGGCACAGATACGCAGTATTTT. It is translated as CASSQGSGGTDTQYF.

The rearrangement links TRBV5-1 to TRBJ2-7, with D unclear. The germline V and J ends were trimmed by 4 bases and 4 bases, with 6 bases remaining between them. The CDR3 is 11 residues long. Per the germline V gene, CDR1 is SGHRS and CDR2 is YFSETQ. The CDR3 here is CASSGSYEQYF. The CDR3 DNA sequence: TGCGCCAGCAGCGGTAGTTACGAGCAGTACTTC.

V and J are TRBV4-2 and TRBJ1-4, with D tentatively TRBD1 (6 bases). V was trimmed by 4 bases and J by 6 bases, leaving 24 bases between them. Germline loops: CDR1 LGHNA, CDR2 YNFKEQ. This CDR3 contains 18 residues. This CDR3 reads CASSRGKMTGIMDEKLFF. The CDR3 region has the DNA TGTGCCAGCAGCCGAGGCAAAATGACAGGAATTATGGATGAAAAACTGTTTTTT.

The rearrangement links TRBV9 to TRBJ2-7, with D perhaps matching TRBD2 (6 bases). The CDR3 runs to 15 residues. Trimming removed 3 bases at V and 4 bases at J, with 17 bases between. The germline CDR1 and CDR2 sequences are SGDLS and YYNGEE. CDR3 DNA sequence: TGTGCCAGCAGCGCCACTTTTCGCGGGGATTACGAGCAGTACTTC. Its protein is CASSATFRGDYEQYF.

V and J are TRBV6-4 and TRBJ2-4; possible D gene TRBD1, 5 bases. The CDR3 spans 14 residues. CDR1 and CDR2 from the germline V gene are MRHNA and SNTAGT. The V gene lost 4 bases and the J gene lost 4 bases, with 11 bases spanning the gap. This CDR3 is CASSALTEKNIQYF. The CDR3 DNA reads as TGTGCCAGCAGTGCCCTGACAGAGAAAAACATTCAGTACTTC.

This chain joins TRBV7-7 and TRBJ2-1; 12 bases line up with TRBD2. The CDR3 loop spans 15 amino acids. Germline V gives CDR1 SSHAT, CDR2 FNYEAQ (reference sequence). The V segment lost 6 bases and the J segment 6 bases; nucleotides outside the gene matches: 6. DNA for the CDR3: TGTGCCAGCAGTCGGACTAGCGGGGACGTCAATGAGCAGTTCTTC. Protein: CASSRTSGDVNEQFF.

The chain joins TRBV21-1 to TRBJ1-1. TRBV21-1 constitutes a pseudogene. CDR3 length: 16 amino acids. CDR3: CASSKRSPRMNTEAFF. CDR3 coding DNA: TGTGCCAGCAGCAAAAGGTCCCCGAGGATGAACACTGAAGCTTTCTTT.

The chain links TRBV4-2 to TRBJ2-1, with 8 bases that match TRBD2. Germline assignment: CDR1 LGHNA and CDR2 YNFKEQ. Germline trimming cut 7 bases from V and 2 bases from J; bases unmatched to any gene: 7. The CDR3 loop spans 15 amino acids. The CDR3 loop reads CASTYSGDAYNEQFF. The DNA of the CDR3 is TGTGCCAGCACTTATAGCGGGGACGCCTACAATGAGCAGTTCTTC.

The chain carries TRBV11-3 and TRBJ2-3; no firm D call. This CDR3 has 16 amino acids. Trimming pared 1 base from V and 2 bases from J, leaving 13 bases between. CDR1 and CDR2 (germline): SGHNT, YENEEA. The CDR3 spells CASSLGLAPFTDTQYF. In nucleotides, the CDR3 is TGTGCCAGCAGCTTAGGTCTGGCCCCTTTCACAGATACGCAGTATTTT.

V usage is TRBV21-1 and J usage is TRBJ1-4. TRBV21-1 is labeled a pseudogene. The CDR3 is made up of 15 amino acids. DNA for the CDR3: TGTGCCAGCAGCATGGAGGCGCAGGGAGGGGAAAAACTGTTTTTT. Amino acids: CASSMEAQGGEKLFF.

The rearrangement uses TRBV27 and TRBJ2-5; D may be TRBD1 (5 bases). The CDR3 has 16 amino acids. Trimming stripped 2 bases from V and 3 bases from J, with 16 bases between. Looked up from germline, CDR1 is MNHEY and CDR2 is SMNVEV (reference sequence). The CDR3 sequence is CASSLKGREDKETQYF. As DNA, the CDR3 is TGTGCCAGCAGTTTAAAAGGCAGGGAAGATAAAGAGACCCAGTACTTC.

J is TRBJ2-1 and V is TRBV2, with 12 positions matching TRBD2. V dropped 6 bases and J dropped 2; count of bases not matched to a gene: 2. The CDR3 extends over 15 amino acids. CDR1 SNHLY and CDR2 FYNNEI come from the germline V gene. The CDR3 DNA reads TGTGCCAGCAGGAGGACTAGCGGGACCTACAATGAGCAGTTCTTC. Translated, it gives CASRRTSGTYNEQFF.

This clone has only one observation. DNA for the CDR3: TGTGCCAGCAGCCCCGGGACAGTTGGGACCCAGTACTTC. Residues: CASSPGTVGTQYF. The chain recombines TRBV14 with TRBJ2-5; 7 bases are shared with TRBD1. V shed 4 bases, J shed 7 bases, and the junction held 6 bases outside the gene matches. Germline V gene sequence: CDR1 SGHDN, CDR2 FVKESK. The CDR3 spans 13 residues.

The chain joins TRBV2 to TRBJ2-1; TRBD1 might be the D (5 bases). Germline V gene data show CDR1 as SNHLY and CDR2 as FYNNEI. Deletions cut 4 bases from V and 2 bases from J, with 12 bases between. CDR3 length: 15 residues. The CDR3 DNA reads TGTGCCAGCAGTGCCCAGACAGATACCTACAATGAGCAGTTCTTC. This gives the protein CASSAQTDTYNEQFF. Full variable domain (rest looked up from reference TRBV2 and TRBJ2-1): EPEVTQTPSHQVTQMGQEVILRCVPISNHLYFYWYRQILGQKVEFLVSFYNNEISEKSEIFDDQFSVERPDGSNFTLKIRSTKLEDSAMYFCASSAQTDTYNEQFFGPGTRLTVL.

The rearrangement links TRBV27 to TRBJ1-4; D not resolved. Germline CDR1 is MNHEY and CDR2 is SMNVEV (reference sequence). Trimming took 3 bases from V and 3 from J, leaving 11 bases between them. The CDR3 consists of 15 residues. CDR3 sequence reads: CASSFNIGANEKLFF. The DNA of the CDR3 is TGTGCCAGCAGTTTTAACATTGGAGCTAATGAAAAACTGTTTTTT.

This chain links TRBV19 with TRBJ2-5; 14 positions agree with TRBD2. Germline V CDR1 and CDR2: LNHDA, SQIVND (reference sequence). The CDR3 is 16 amino acids. After removal of 9 bases from V and 1 base from J, the junction contained 7 bases not matched to a gene. In DNA, the CDR3 is TGTGCCAGATCCCCCGGGACTAGCGGGGGCCAAGAGACCCAGTACTTC. It encodes CARSPGTSGGQETQYF.

The chain uses TRBV4-2 and TRBJ2-6, with 13 bases aligning to TRBD2. The CDR3 consists of 18 residues. Germline CDR1 reads LGHNA; CDR2 reads YNFKEQ. V was pared by 2 bases and J by 3 bases, with 4 bases of the junction left unmatched. Written as DNA, the CDR3 is TGTGCCAGCAGCCAAAGACTAGCGGGGGGTTTTGGGGCCAACGTCCTGACTTTC. Translating it yields CASSQRLAGGFGANVLTF.

The CDR3, as DNA: TGTGCCAGCAGTTACTCACAGGGGGGTCAGCCCCAGCATTTT. It yields the protein CASSYSQGGQPQHF. This chain links TRBV6-5 with TRBJ1-5; 8 bases fit TRBD1. The CDR3 length is 14 residues. Trimming took 0 bases from V and 6 from J; bases not matched to a gene: 1. The germline gives CDR1 MNHEY, CDR2 SVGAGI.

This clone showed up just once. The rearrangement links TRBV18 to TRBJ1-6, with D perhaps matching TRBD1 (6 bases). CDR1 and CDR2 (germline): KGHSH, LQKENI. The CDR3 consists of 17 residues. The V gene lost 2 bases and the J gene lost 2 bases, with 13 bases spanning the gap. The CDR3 sequence is CASSPRSGVAYNSPLHF. The CDR3 DNA reads as TGTGCCAGCTCACCAAGGTCAGGGGTAGCCTATAATTCACCCCTCCACTTT.

The chain uses TRBV11-2 and TRBJ1-5, with 8 nucleotides matching TRBD1. Looked up from germline, CDR1 is SGHAT and CDR2 is FQNNGV. This CDR3 region has 17 residues. J was trimmed by 3 bases and V by 5 bases; bases with no gene match: 12. As DNA, the CDR3 is TGTGCCAGCAGCCGTGGAGATACAGGGGGGCTCAATCAGCCCCAGCATTTT. Translation gives CASSRGDTGGLNQPQHF.

The rearrangement links TRBV9 to TRBJ2-5; 11 bases align to TRBD1. CDR1 SGDLS and CDR2 YYNGEE come from the germline V gene. V lost 0 bases and J lost 5; bases outside the gene matches: 3. The CDR3 runs 15 residues. The CDR3, as DNA: TGTGCCAGCAGCGTAGGGACAGGGGGCGGGGAGACCCAGTACTTC. This sequence encodes CASSVGTGGGETQYF.

The chain joins TRBV5-1 to TRBJ2-1; D may be TRBD1 (6 bases). The V and J ends lost 0 bases and 8 bases respectively, with 12 bases between them. The germline V gene has CDR1 SGHRS and CDR2 YFSETQ. The CDR3 runs 14 residues. The CDR3 here is CASSLEQGSDEQFF. CDR3 nucleotides: TGCGCCAGCAGCTTGGAACAGGGCAGTGATGAGCAGTTCTTC.

The V call is TRBV19, the J call TRBJ1-5; 9 bases map to TRBD1. CDR1 is LNHDA and CDR2 is SQIVND in the germline V gene (reference sequence). V shed 9 bases and J 9 bases; nucleotides not matched to a gene: 9. CDR3 length: 13 residues. The DNA of the CDR3 is TGTGCCAGCCAAAGGGACAGGGTAGGGCCCCAGCATTTT. Residues: CASQRDRVGPQHF.

The chain joins TRBV6-5 to TRBJ1-1; 7 bases are shared with TRBD1. This CDR3 comprises 16 residues. Germline assignment: CDR1 MNHEY and CDR2 SVGAGI. V lost 4 bases, J lost 5 bases, and 13 bases stayed unmatched. CDR3 nucleotide sequence: TGTGCCAGCAGTTTAATGGCAGGGGGTACTGGGACTGAAGCTTTCTTT. This codes for CASSLMAGGTGTEAFF.

The V and J genes are TRBV2 and TRBJ1-2; 10 bases agree with TRBD1. The ends lost 6 bases at V and 2 bases at J; junction bases unmatched: 6. In germline, CDR1 is SNHLY, CDR2 FYNNEI. The CDR3 spans 15 residues. CDR3 in amino acids: CASRAGTGVNYGYTF. The CDR3 DNA reads as TGTGCCAGCAGGGCCGGGACAGGGGTCAACTATGGCTACACCTTC.

J is TRBJ2-5 and V is TRBV9; TRBD2 aligns across 10 bases. Trimming took 2 bases from V and 5 from J; bases not matched to a gene: 9. CDR3 length equals 16 residues. In germline, CDR1 is SGDLS, CDR2 YYNGEE. CDR3 nucleotides: TGTGCCAGCAGCGTCTCCCCTAGCGGGGGCCTCGAGACCCAGTACTTC. Translated: CASSVSPSGGLETQYF.